The 22 T cell receptor beta chains in this list originate from one sample, sequenced in a study of OX40 agonist ivuxolimab in advanced cancers. Assay: immunoSEQ multiplex PCR; the TCRdb copy retains only in-frame clones and omits some. The table lists 80,000 or so clones, more than 75% of them singletons. The sequenced sample was CD4+ or CD8+ T cells sorted from blood, obtained in a trial of the OX40 agonist ivuxolimab. The receptors were gathered from an adult with an advanced solid tumor such as melanoma, head and neck, liver or kidney cancer.

The gene calls are TRBV6-1 and TRBJ1-2; 9 nucleotides agree with TRBD1. Losses at the gene ends were 6 bases for V and 4 bases for J; bases not matched to a gene: 9. The CDR3 length is 15 residues. Germline V gives CDR1 MNHNS, CDR2 SASEGT. CDR3 sequence (DNA): TGTGCCAGCAGCAGTGAAACAGGGGGCGGCTATGGCTACACCTTC. Translation: CASSSETGGGYGYTF.

The J gene is TRBJ2-7, the V gene TRBV28; D is undetermined. Germline CDR1 is MDHEN and CDR2 is SYDVKM. This CDR3 is 13 amino acids long. V was clipped by 5 bases and J by 3 bases, with 11 bases between them. The CDR3 loop reads CASSPRLNYEQYV. CDR3 DNA sequence: TGTGCCAGCAGTCCACGACTGAACTACGAGCAGTACGTC.

The rearrangement joins TRBV7-2 to TRBJ2-3; D tentatively reads TRBD1 or TRBD2 (5 bases each). The V gene's germline CDR1 is SGHTA and CDR2 FQGNSA. This CDR3 spans 16 amino acids. V was trimmed by 1 base and J by 0 bases, leaving 11 bases between them. CDR3 region: CASSLDPGRSTDTQYF. CDR3 nucleotides: TGTGCCAGCAGCTTAGATCCGGGACGTAGCACAGATACGCAGTATTTT.

This chain links TRBV9 with TRBJ2-4; D is perhaps TRBD2 (6 bases). Germline V CDR1 and CDR2: SGDLS, YYNGEE. V gave up 4 bases and J gave up 1 base, with 6 bases separating them. This CDR3 spans 13 amino acids. The CDR3 sequence: CASSRGAKNIQYF. The CDR3 nucleotides are TGTGCCAGCAGCCGGGGGGCCAAAAACATTCAGTACTTC.

A few counts support this clone. The chain uses TRBV28 and TRBJ2-2, with D perhaps matching TRBD1 or TRBD2 (5 bases each). This CDR3 has 15 amino acids. V dropped 7 bases and J dropped 4 bases, with 16 bases sitting between them. Germline CDR1 reads MDHEN; CDR2 reads SYDVKM. CDR3 DNA: TGTGCCAGCACCACGTGGGGACCTCTCACCGGGGAGCTGTTTTTT. It encodes CASTTWGPLTGELFF.

V gene TRBV27 combines with J gene TRBJ1-1; D call uncertain. From germline, CDR1 is MNHEY and CDR2 SMNVEV (reference sequence). V was clipped by 5 bases and J by 4 bases, with 20 bases between them. The CDR3 runs 16 residues. The CDR3 coding sequence is TGTGCCAGCAGTCCTCCCCGATCTCAGGCCGTCACTGAAGCTTTCTTT. Its protein product is CASSPPRSQAVTEAFF.

The chain has TRBV28 and TRBJ2-3, with TRBD2 matching over 8 bases. The CDR3 covers 14 residues. After removal of 5 bases from V and 1 base from J, the junction contained 2 bases not matched to a gene. Per germline, CDR1 MDHEN and CDR2 SYDVKM. This chain's CDR3 is CASSRAGGTDTQYF. The DNA for the CDR3 is TGTGCCAGCAGTAGAGCGGGGGGCACAGATACGCAGTATTTT.

The chain uses TRBV13 and TRBJ2-1; no firm D call. Trimming removed 5 bases from V and 7 bases from J, with 12 bases in between. This CDR3 contains 13 residues. Germline V gene sequence: CDR1 PRHDT, CDR2 FYEKMQ (reference sequence). In DNA form, the CDR3 reads TGTGCCAGCAGCCTGGCCGCGAAGAATGAGCAGTTCTTC. Protein sequence: CASSLAAKNEQFF.

The chain has TRBV10-3 and TRBJ2-1; D uncertain. CDR1 is ENHRY, CDR2 SYGVKD, per germline. CDR3 size: 13 residues. Trimming took off 5 bases at V and 5 bases at J, with 10 bases between the two ends. CDR3 nucleotide sequence: TGTGCCATCAGTATGGGAAGAGACAATGAGCAGTTCTTC. Protein: CAISMGRDNEQFF.

This clone was seen once. This sequence joins TRBV28 and TRBJ2-7; a possible D gene is TRBD2 (6 bases). V was pared by 4 bases and J by 3 bases, with 16 bases between. Germline loops: CDR1 MDHEN, CDR2 SYDVKM. CDR3 size: 15 residues. The CDR3 reads CASSSGGIANYEQYF. CDR3 DNA sequence: TGTGCCAGCAGTTCTGGCGGGATAGCGAACTACGAGCAGTACTTC. Full variable domain (outside the CDR3, taken from reference TRBV28 and TRBJ2-7): DVKVTQSSRYLVKRTGEKVFLECVQDMDHENMFWYRQDPGLGLRLIYFSYDVKMKEKGDIPEGYSVSREKKERFSLILESASTNQTSMYLCASSSGGIANYEQYFGPGTRLTVT.

The chain links TRBV9 to TRBJ2-5; either TRBD1 or TRBD2 may fit D (5 bases each). Germline lookup yields CDR1 SGDLS and CDR2 YYNGEE. V lost 4 bases and J 5 bases, leaving 18 bases between the germline ends. This CDR3 comprises 15 residues. This chain's CDR3 is CASSSRDGLIETQYF. The CDR3 DNA follows: TGTGCCAGCAGCTCCCGGGACGGTCTGATCGAGACCCAGTACTTC.

The rearrangement links TRBV7-6 to TRBJ2-2; the D gene could be TRBD1 or TRBD2 (5 bases each). In germline, CDR1 is SGHVS, CDR2 FNYEAQ. Between the trimmed V and J ends, which lost 6 bases and 3 bases, there was a span of 11 bases. The CDR3 is 14 residues long. The CDR3 loop is CASRPGTDTGELFF. In nucleotides, the CDR3 is TGTGCCAGCAGACCTGGGACCGACACCGGGGAGCTGTTTTTT.

The chain recombines TRBV5-1 with TRBJ1-2; the D gene is possibly TRBD1 (6 bases). CDR1 and CDR2 (germline): SGHRS, YFSETQ. CDR3 size: 15 residues. V was trimmed by 4 bases and J by 10 bases, leaving 23 bases between them. CDR3 sequence reads: CASSRQRGTTSPYTF. The CDR3 nucleotides are TGCGCCAGCAGCCGTCAAAGGGGGACAACAAGCCCCTACACCTTC.

This clone was observed once. The chain links TRBV5-4 to TRBJ1-2; 9 bases agree with TRBD1. The CDR3 runs to 13 residues. Per the germline V gene, CDR1 is SGHNT and CDR2 is YYREEE (reference sequence). J was trimmed by 7 bases and V by 2 bases; bases with no gene match: 3. CDR3 bases: TGTGCCAGCAGCTTCGGGACAGGGTCTGGCTACACCTTC. As protein: CASSFGTGSGYTF.

V is TRBV19 and J is TRBJ2-1; 12 bases agree with TRBD2. V gave up 4 bases and J gave up 10 bases; unmatched junction bases: 11. This CDR3 region has 16 residues. Germline-derived CDR1 and CDR2 are LNHDA and SQIVND (reference sequence). CDR3 sequence (DNA): TGTGCCAGTAGTACCTACGGACTAGCGGGATCTGGGGAGCAGTTCTTC. Its translation: CASSTYGLAGSGEQFF.

The CDR3 reads CASRNRNIYGYTF. Here the CDR3 DNA reads TGTGCCAGCCGGAACAGGAACATCTATGGCTACACCTTC. V gene TRBV5-4 combines with J gene TRBJ1-2, with D perhaps matching TRBD1 (5 bases). Germline CDR1 is SGHNT and CDR2 is YYREEE (reference sequence). V was clipped by 7 bases and J by 4 bases, with 14 bases between them. The CDR3 covers 13 residues.

The count of this clone is one. The chain links TRBV6-6 to TRBJ1-1; D is uncertain. V shed 4 bases and J shed 6 bases, with 9 bases lying between them. Looked up from germline, CDR1 is MNHNY and CDR2 is SVGAGI (reference sequence). This CDR3 region has 12 residues. The CDR3 is CASSSTSAEAFF. The CDR3 nucleotides are TGTGCCAGCAGTTCCACAAGTGCTGAAGCTTTCTTT.

This clone was detected only once. The chain uses TRBV27 and TRBJ2-1, with a weak D call TRBD2 (7 bases). Trimming removed 5 bases from V and 2 bases from J, with 13 bases in between. Germline CDR1 and CDR2: MNHEY and SMNVEV (reference sequence). This CDR3 is 15 amino acids long. The CDR3 protein is CASSKRGATYNEQFF. The CDR3 DNA is TGTGCCAGCAGTAAACGGGGGGCCACCTACAATGAGCAGTTCTTC.

This rearrangement joins TRBV28 to TRBJ2-6, with unresolved D. The V and J ends lost 10 bases and 1 base respectively, with 11 bases between them. The CDR3 contains 14 residues. In germline, CDR1 is MDHEN, CDR2 SYDVKM. CDR3 loop: CATLIPSGANVLTF. The CDR3 DNA reads TGTGCCACCTTGATACCATCTGGGGCCAACGTCCTGACTTTC.

The CDR3 sequence is CATSRGQGGNTGELFF. The CDR3 nucleotides read TGTGCCACCAGCAGAGGGCAGGGAGGGAACACCGGGGAGCTGTTTTTT. The chain employs TRBV15 and TRBJ2-2; possibly TRBD2 for D (6 bases). The germline V gene encodes CDR1 LNHNV and CDR2 YYDKDF (reference sequence). This CDR3 is built from 16 residues. V was clipped by 1 base and J by 1 base, with 10 bases between them.

The J gene is TRBJ2-7, the V gene TRBV6-5, with 10 positions matching TRBD2. The ends lost 2 bases at V and 9 bases at J; junction bases unmatched: 10. Germline CDR1 MNHEY, CDR2 SVGAGI. The CDR3 is 15 residues long. This CDR3 is CASSYPKNSSGGQYV. In DNA, the CDR3 is TGTGCCAGCAGTTACCCCAAAAACTCTAGCGGGGGGCAGTACGTC.

This clone has a single count. This chain connects TRBV19 to TRBJ1-1, with TRBD1 matching over 10 bases. V was clipped by 4 bases and J by 1 base; unmatched bases: 6. From germline, CDR1 is LNHDA and CDR2 SQIVND (reference sequence). The CDR3 sequence is 16 residues long. This chain's CDR3 is CASSTNGDRGNTEAFF. The CDR3 nucleotides are TGTGCCAGTAGTACGAACGGGGACAGGGGGAACACTGAAGCTTTCTTT.